Listed here is a single T cell receptor beta chain. The V and J ends lost 2 bases and 7 bases respectively, with 8 bases between them. Germline assignment: CDR1 SEHNR and CDR2 FQNEAQ (reference sequence). This CDR3 region has 13 residues. These data are taken from a study of blood T cell repertoires in COVID-19. Study details: T cells, B-cell-depleted T cells, or PBMCs provided the cDNA or gDNA that served as material.

Profiling relied on immunoSEQ multiplex PCR, and the TCRdb table lists in-frame clones only, not all of them. Here the sample spans approximately 200,000 clones, roughly 88% being singletons. The TCR originated in a woman aged 25 to 39 with acute or convalescent COVID-19. This chain connects TRBV7-9 to TRBJ1-4; no clear D gene. Sequenced material: peripheral blood. CDR3 loop: CASSLLLSEKLFF. The CDR3 DNA follows: TGTGCCAGCAGCTTACTTTTGTCTGAAAAACTGTTTTTT. Filled out from reference TRBV7-9 and TRBJ1-4, the complete variable domain reads DTGVSQNPRHKITKRGQNVTFRCDPISEHNRLYWYRQTLGQGPEFLTYFQNEAQLEKSRLLSDRFSAERPKGSFSTLEIQRTEQGDSAMYLCASSLLLSEKLFFGSGTQLSVL.